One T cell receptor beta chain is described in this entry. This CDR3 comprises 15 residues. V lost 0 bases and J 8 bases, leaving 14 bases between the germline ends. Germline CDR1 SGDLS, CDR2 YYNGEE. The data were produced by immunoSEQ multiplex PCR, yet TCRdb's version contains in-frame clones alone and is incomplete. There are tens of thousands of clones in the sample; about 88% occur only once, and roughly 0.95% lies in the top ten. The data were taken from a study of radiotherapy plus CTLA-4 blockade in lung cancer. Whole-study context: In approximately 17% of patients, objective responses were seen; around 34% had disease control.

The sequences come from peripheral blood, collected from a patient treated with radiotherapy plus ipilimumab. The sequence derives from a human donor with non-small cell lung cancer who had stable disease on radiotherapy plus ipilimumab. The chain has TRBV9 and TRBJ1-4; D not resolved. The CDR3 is CASSVGVGNGEKLFF. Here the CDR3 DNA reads TGTGCCAGCAGCGTAGGGGTAGGGAACGGCGAAAAACTGTTTTTT.